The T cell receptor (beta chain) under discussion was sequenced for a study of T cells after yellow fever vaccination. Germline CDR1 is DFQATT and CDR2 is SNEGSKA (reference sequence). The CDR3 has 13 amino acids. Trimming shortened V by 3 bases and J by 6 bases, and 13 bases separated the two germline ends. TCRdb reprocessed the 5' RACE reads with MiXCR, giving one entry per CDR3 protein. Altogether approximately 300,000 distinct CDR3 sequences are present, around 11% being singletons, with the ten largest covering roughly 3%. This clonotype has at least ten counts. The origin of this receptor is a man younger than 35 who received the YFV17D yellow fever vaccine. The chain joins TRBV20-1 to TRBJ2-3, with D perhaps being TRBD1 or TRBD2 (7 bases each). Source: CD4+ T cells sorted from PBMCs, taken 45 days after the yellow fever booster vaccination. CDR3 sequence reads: CSASRGGYDTQYF. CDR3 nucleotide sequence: TGCAGTGCTAGCAGGGGGGGCTACGATACGCAGTATTTT.